This T cell receptor (beta chain) was captured by sequencing in a study of tumor-infiltrating lymphocytes in primary liver carcinoma. Looking at the study overall: Surgeons treated the primary liver carcinoma of the patients by surgical resection. Aged between 30 and 69 years, the patients were men and women. Tumors measured about 4 to 11 cm and were stage T1-T3 N0M0.

The authors made TCR beta cDNA from 500 to 600 ng total RNA with a constant-region primer. Each TCR beta library was derived from three nested multiplex PCR rounds that employed slightly modified ARM-PCR. With TRBV1-TRBV30 forward primers and a C-beta reverse primer, the first two PCR rounds were run for roughly 10 cycles each. MiXCR, applied by TCRdb to the multiplex PCR reads, yields one record per CDR3 protein. The data contain approximately 210,000 distinct CDR3 sequences, about 65% of them seen just once; the ten biggest clones take up 6% to 8.5%. Germline V lookup: CDR1 LGHNA, CDR2 YNFKEQ. The germline V and J ends were trimmed by 0 bases and 0 bases, with 8 bases remaining between them. The CDR3 is 15 amino acids. This clonotype was observed many times. Both blood RNA, taken from unsorted whole blood, and germline DNA were extracted.

The sequencing sample was made of peripheral blood. The clonotype was recovered from a woman aged 55-75 years with primary liver carcinoma and hepatitis B virus infection. The J gene is TRBJ1-1, the V gene TRBV4-2; D gene ambiguous. The chain's CDR3 is CASSQEGLMNTEAFF. CDR3 nucleotides: TGTGCCAGCAGCCAAGAAGGACTGATGAACACTGAAGCTTTCTTT.